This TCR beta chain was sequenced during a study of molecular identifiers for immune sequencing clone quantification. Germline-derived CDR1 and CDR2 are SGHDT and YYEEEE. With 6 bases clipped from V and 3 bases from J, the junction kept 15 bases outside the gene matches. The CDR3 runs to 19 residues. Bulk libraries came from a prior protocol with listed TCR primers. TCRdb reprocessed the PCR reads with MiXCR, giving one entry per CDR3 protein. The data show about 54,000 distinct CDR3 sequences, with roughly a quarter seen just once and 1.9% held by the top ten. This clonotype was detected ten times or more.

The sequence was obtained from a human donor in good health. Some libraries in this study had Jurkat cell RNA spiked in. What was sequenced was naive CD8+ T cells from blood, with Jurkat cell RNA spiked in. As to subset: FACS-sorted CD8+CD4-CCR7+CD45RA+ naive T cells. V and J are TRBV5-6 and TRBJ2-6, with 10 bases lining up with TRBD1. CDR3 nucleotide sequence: TGTGCCAGCATCCACTTTCCGGGACAGGGGACAGATGGGGCCAACGTCCTGACTTTC. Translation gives CASIHFPGQGTDGANVLTF.